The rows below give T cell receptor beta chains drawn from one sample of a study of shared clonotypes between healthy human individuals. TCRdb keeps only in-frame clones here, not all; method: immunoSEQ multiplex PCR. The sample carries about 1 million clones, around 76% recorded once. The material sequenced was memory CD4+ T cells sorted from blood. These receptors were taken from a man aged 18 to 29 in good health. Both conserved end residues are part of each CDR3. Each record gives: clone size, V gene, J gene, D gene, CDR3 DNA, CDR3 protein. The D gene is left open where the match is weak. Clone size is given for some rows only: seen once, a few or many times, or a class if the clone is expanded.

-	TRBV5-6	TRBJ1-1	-	TGTGCCAGCAGCTTGGTACTTAGCGTGAACACTGAAGCTTTCTTT	CASSLVLSVNTEAFF
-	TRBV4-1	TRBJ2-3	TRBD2	TGCGCCAGCAGCCGCATCGGGGGGGAAAGCACAGATACGCAGTATTTT	CASSRIGGESTDTQYF
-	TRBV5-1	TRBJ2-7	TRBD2	TGCGCCAGCAGCTTGGAAGCGGGAGTCTCCGAGCAGTACTTC	CASSLEAGVSEQYF
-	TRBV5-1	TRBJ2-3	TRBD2	TGCGCCAGCAGCGCGGGGGGGACAGATACGCAGTATTTT	CASSAGGTDTQYF
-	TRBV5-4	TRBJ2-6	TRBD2	TGTGCCAGCAGCAAAAGCGGGGGCTCTGGGGCCAACGTCCTGACTTTC	CASSKSGGSGANVLTF
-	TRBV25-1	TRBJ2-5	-	TGTGCCAGCAGTGAGGGGCCCCAAGAGACCCAGTACTTC	CASSEGPQETQYF
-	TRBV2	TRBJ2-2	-	TGTGCCAGCAGTGAACGCAGGGTTACCGGGGAGCTGTTTTTT	CASSERRVTGELFF
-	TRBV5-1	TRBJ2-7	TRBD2	TGCGCCAGCAGCTCTAGCGGTTTCTCCTACGAGCAGTACTTC	CASSSSGFSYEQYF
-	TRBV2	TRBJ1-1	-	TGTGCCAGCAGTGACAGGTTCTTGAACACTGAAGCTTTCTTT	CASSDRFLNTEAFF
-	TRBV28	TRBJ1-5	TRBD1	TGTGCCAGCAGTCGGGACAGGGGCGTGAGAAATCAGCCCCAGCATTTT	CASSRDRGVRNQPQHF
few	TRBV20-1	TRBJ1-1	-	TGCAGTGCACGGGGGGAAGCTTTCTTT	CSARGEAFF
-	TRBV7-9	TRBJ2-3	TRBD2	TGTGCCAGCAGCTTAGATCCCGGCGGGAGTTCAACAGATACGCAGTATTTT	CASSLDPGGSSTDTQYF
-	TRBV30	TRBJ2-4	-	TGTGCCTGGACCCCGACTGGGCGAGACATTCAGTACTTC	CAWTPTGRDIQYF
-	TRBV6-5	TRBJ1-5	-	TGTGCCAGCAGGCTCGATAGCAATCAGCCCCAGCATTTT	CASRLDSNQPQHF
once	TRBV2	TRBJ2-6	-	TGTGCCATCCCGAAGAGCTCTGGGGCCAACGTCCTGACTTTC	CAIPKSSGANVLTF
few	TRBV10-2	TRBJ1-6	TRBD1	TGCGCCAGCAGCCTGGGACAGGGCGGCTCACCCCTCCACTTT	CASSLGQGGSPLHF
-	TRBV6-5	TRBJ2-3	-	TGTGCCAGCAATCGGGGGTCCACAGATACGCAGTATTTT	CASNRGSTDTQYF
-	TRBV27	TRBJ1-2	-	TGTGCCAGCAGCTTCCGGGGGGGGGAAGGCGGCTACACCTTC	CASSFRGGEGGYTF
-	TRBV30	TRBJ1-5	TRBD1	TGTGCCTGGAGTTTGACAGGGCGCAATCAGCCCCAGCATTTT	CAWSLTGRNQPQHF
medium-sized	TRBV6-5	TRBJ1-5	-	TGTGCCAGCAGAGGAGGTAGCAATCAGCCCCAGCATTTT	CASRGGSNQPQHF
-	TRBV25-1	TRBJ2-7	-	TGTGCCAGCTCGGTGGAAGGACACATCGACGAGCAGTACTTC	CASSVEGHIDEQYF
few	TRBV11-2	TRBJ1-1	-	TGTGCCAGCTCCTCCGGGACACACCCGGGGAACACTGAAGCTTTCTTT	CASSSGTHPGNTEAFF
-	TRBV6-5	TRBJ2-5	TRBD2	TGTGCCAGCAGACTCAATGGACTAGCGGCGGAGACCCAGTACTTC	CASRLNGLAAETQYF
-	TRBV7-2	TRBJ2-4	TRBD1	TGTGCCAGCAGCTTGGGACAGTCCGTTGGCCTAGCCAAAAACATTCAGTACTTC	CASSLGQSVGLAKNIQYF
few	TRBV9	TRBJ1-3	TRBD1	TGTGCCAGCAGCCCCCCGGGACAGGGAAGAAACACCATATATTTT	CASSPPGQGRNTIYF